The clone carrying this TCR beta chain showed up just once. This sample was included in a study of blood T cell repertoires in COVID-19. Study-wide background: Acute and convalescent COVID-19 specimens originated in the United States, Italy and Spain. PBMCs, B-cell-depleted T cells, or T cells provided the cDNA or gDNA that made up the material.

Produced via immunoSEQ multiplex PCR; TCRdb's table is partial and in-frame only. There are approximately 280,000 clones in the sample; roughly 85% occur only once, and 5.1% lies in the top ten. The sequenced material came from peripheral blood. This clonotype was obtained from a man over 45 with active or convalescent COVID-19.

Here the CDR3 DNA reads TGTGCCAGCAGAGCTCGGGTCACTCGAGGCGATTTCTTT. Protein sequence: CASRARVTRGDFF. This chain joins TRBV2 and TRBJ1-1, with D hard to call. The CDR3 runs 13 residues. V was shortened by 6 bases and J by 13 bases, with 21 bases between the two germline ends. The V gene's germline CDR1 is SNHLY and CDR2 FYNNEI.